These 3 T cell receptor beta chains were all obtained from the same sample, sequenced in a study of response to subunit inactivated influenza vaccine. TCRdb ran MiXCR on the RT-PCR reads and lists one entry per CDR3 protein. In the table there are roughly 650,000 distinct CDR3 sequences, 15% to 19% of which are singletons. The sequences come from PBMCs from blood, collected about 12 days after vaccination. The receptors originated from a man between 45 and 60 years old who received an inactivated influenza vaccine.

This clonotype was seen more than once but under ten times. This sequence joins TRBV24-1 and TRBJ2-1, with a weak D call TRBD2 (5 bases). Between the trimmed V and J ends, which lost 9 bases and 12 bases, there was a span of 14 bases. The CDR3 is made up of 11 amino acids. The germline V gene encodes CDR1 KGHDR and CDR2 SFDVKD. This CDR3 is CATGTSDWQFF. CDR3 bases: TGTGCCACCGGTACTAGTGATTGGCAGTTCTTC.

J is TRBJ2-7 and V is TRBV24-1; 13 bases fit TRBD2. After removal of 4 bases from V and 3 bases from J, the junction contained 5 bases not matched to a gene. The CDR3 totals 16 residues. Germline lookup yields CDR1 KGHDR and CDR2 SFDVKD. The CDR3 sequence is CATSDLGTSGNYEQYF. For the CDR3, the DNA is TGTGCCACCAGTGACCTTGGGACTAGCGGGAACTACGAGCAGTACTTC.

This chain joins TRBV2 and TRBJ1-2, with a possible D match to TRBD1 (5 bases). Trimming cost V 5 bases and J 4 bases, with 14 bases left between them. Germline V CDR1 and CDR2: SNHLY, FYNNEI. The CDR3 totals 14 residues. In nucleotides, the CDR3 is TGTGCCAGCAGTCCCGATTTGGGGGGCTATGGCTACACCTTC. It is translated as CASSPDLGGYGYTF.